This TCR beta chain was sequenced in a study of cytomegalovirus exposure and HLA in healthy donors. The study, taken as a whole, reports: Investigators reported 164 TCR beta chains as tied to cytomegalovirus. A few of the chains that were CMV-associated were confirmed in vitro to be specific for CMV antigens.

Primers for the PCR totalled 60 Vbeta and 13 Jbeta. Data came from immunoSEQ multiplex PCR; TCRdb stores just in-frame clones and leaves some out. The table has some 120,000 clones, less than 80% seen once; the top ten hold over 2.5%. The CDR3 runs to 15 residues. Germline V gene data show CDR1 as SGHDT and CDR2 as YYEEEE. Trimming at V came to 6 bases and at J to 4 bases, leaving 9 bases not matched to a gene. On this clone: Its antigen is still unknown.

The sequence derives from a woman in her forties or fifties in good health and CMV-seronegative. This chain joins TRBV5-6 and TRBJ1-4; TRBD1 matches at 7 bases. The sample comprised PBMCs. The CDR3: CASNHWDSHNEKLFF. The CDR3 nucleotides are TGTGCCAGCAACCACTGGGACAGCCATAATGAAAAACTGTTTTTT.